The clone carrying this TCR beta chain was observed a handful of times. Its target is unknown. Combining a sample-barcoded 5' primer with a J-beta primer mix, a second PCR ran for roughly 6 to 12 cycles. Via MiXCR, TCRdb re-called the 5' RACE reads, giving one row per CDR3 protein. The top ten hold roughly 10% of the sample, which has 540,000 or so distinct CDR3 sequences, under 30% seen once. The sample is drawn from a study of blood T cells in healthy people across ages. Germline V gives CDR1 SGHAT, CDR2 FQDESV (reference sequence). This CDR3 has 17 residues. The ends lost 5 bases at V and 2 bases at J; junction bases unmatched: 11. Findings and limits, study-wide: Donor CMV status was unknown, possibly confounding expanded clonotype changes.

The same data also went into a second study, on T cells of mothers and their children.

This receptor was obtained from a boy aged 5-17 years in good health. The gene calls are TRBV11-1 and TRBJ1-4; 7 bases are a match to TRBD1. The sequenced material came from blood. The chain's CDR3 is CASSRDSQVATNEKLFF. The CDR3 nucleotides read TGTGCCAGCAGCCGGGACAGTCAGGTGGCTACTAATGAAAAACTGTTTTTT. Full variable domain (remainder filled in from reference TRBV11-1 and TRBJ1-4): EAEVAQSPRYKITEKSQAVAFWCDPISGHATLYWYRQILGQGPELLVQFQDESVVDDSQLPKDRFSAERLKGVDSTLKIQPAELGDSAMYLCASSRDSQVATNEKLFFGSGTQLSVL.